This T cell receptor beta chain derives from a study of beta chain features in type 1 diabetes. The isolated RNA, all of it, was reverse transcribed, so expressed TCRB transcripts were what got sequenced. Measured with immunoSEQ multiplex PCR; TCRdb has only the in-frame clones, and not every one. The profile shows some 410,000 clones, approximately 15% of them singletons. This clone was recorded a few times. The CDR3 length is 14 residues. Trimming cost V 3 bases and J 2 bases, with 10 bases left between them. The germline gives CDR1 SGHTA, CDR2 FQGNSA. The rearrangement links TRBV7-2 to TRBJ2-5; D call uncertain. The specimen sequenced was naive CD4+ T cells from blood. The sequence derives from a man aged 25 to 40 in good health. The DNA for the CDR3 is TGTGCCAGCAGCTTTCCCAATTTACAAGAGACCCAGTACTTC. Amino acids: CASSFPNLQETQYF.